This T cell receptor (beta chain) was obtained from a study of T cells in Graves' hyperthyroidism and ophthalmopathy (dated by TCRdb to the late 2010s). The study in broad terms: Peripheral blood samples were taken at the time of initial diagnosis, prior to any treatment. Whether ophthalmopathy could be predicted prospectively was tested in an independent validation cohort made up of roughly 19 hyperthyroidism patients plus 17 patients who later progressed to ophthalmopathy. The paper reports TCR Vbeta CDR3 sequencing of approximately 130 peripheral blood samples: around 45 ophthalmopathy, fewer than 80 hyperthyroidism and 17 progressor patients. After blood sampling, hyperthyroidism patients were treated with methimazole at a starting dose of 30 mg daily, and ophthalmopathy patients were treated with high-dose intravenous methylprednisolone. The 85 to 100 discovery patients were divided at random into training and test sets in a 7:3 ratio. In addition, the study compared T-cell repertoires in thyroid tissue and in blood from six Graves' hyperthyroidism patients. A discovery cohort of fewer than 110 patients, approximately 45 with Graves' ophthalmopathy and approximately 60 with stable Graves' hyperthyroidism, was used to find distinguishing TCR V-J signatures.

TCR beta CDR3 regions were amplified from RNA transcripts. For the first round of RT-PCR on the TCR CDR3, the HTBI primer set was used together with the Qiagen OneStep RT-PCR kit. A second multiplex PCR round built the libraries, followed by size selection and purification. Sequencing of the libraries was done on an Illumina HiSeq2000 using paired-end 100 bp reads. Concerning the study's data processing: SOAPnuke was used to process the raw data, removing reads that contained adapters or uncalled bases, had a mean Phred below 15, or lacked an exact match to the constant primer or identifier. High-quality paired reads were merged using COPE v1.2.5, and each unique nucleotide sequence was defined as a clonotype. Clonotypes were aligned to IMGT TRBV, TRBD and TRBJ reference segments using MiTCR v1.1. The analysis was restricted to V-J combinations with a frequency above 0.0001, which together covered just over 99% of the repertoires. A TCS score was defined as the ratio between F50 (clonal expansion) and ExV (chaos), using BLOSUM62-based TCRdist between CDR3 peptides within each V-J. Welch's t-statistics and random forest reduced some 510 V-J features to roughly 13, which were used in a naive Bayes classifier (R e1071). Starting from the raw public reads, TCRdb applied fastp trimming at Q25, assembled clones with MiXCR and retained in-frame beta chains. Identical CDR3 proteins give one entry, which carries the most common genes and DNA. The V and J calls here are based on TCRdb, not the publication. This sample lists approximately 600,000 distinct CDR3 sequences; about 14% were detected once. The ten largest clones take up 5% to 7% of the sample.

Details on this clonotype: Its antigen remains undetermined. Base qualities were left out, and no much larger clone turns up one base away.

The hyperthyroidism patients were between 18 and 65 years old and newly diagnosed, with a disease duration of less than 2 months. Patients with uncontrolled infections, other autoimmune diseases, pregnancy or lactation were excluded. Diagnoses were based on clinical symptoms, serum thyroxine and TRAb, thyroid ultrasound and orbital computed tomography. For progressor patients, blood was drawn at the first diagnosis of hyperthyroidism, before any ophthalmopathy symptoms had appeared. PBMCs were isolated from about 9 ml of fresh peripheral blood by Ficoll-Paque density gradient centrifugation. Patients classed as progressors first received a Graves' hyperthyroidism diagnosis and then went on to develop ophthalmopathy during follow-up. Total RNA was extracted with Trizol reagent, and quality was checked on an Agilent 2100 Bioanalyzer. The CDR3 has 12 amino acids, counting the end cysteine and phenylalanine. CDR3 DNA is the only sequence kept; it has 36 bases, read in frame from the first base. For CDR1 and CDR2, the germline V gene (reference sequence) lists MNHEY and SMNVEV. The trim is 5 bases for V and 4 bases for J, with a gap of 9 bases between the germline ends.

What the work shows at the level of the full study, not this receptor alone: A 13 V-J signature model separated ophthalmopathy from stable hyperthyroidism, with nearly 90% sensitivity and roughly 84% specificity in cross-validation and 80%/75% in testing. No statistical method was used to set the sample size in advance, and investigators knew the group allocation. In validation, the model predicted progression to ophthalmopathy with approximately 69% sensitivity and around 72% specificity, a median of approximately 6.7 months before onset. Most expanded thyroid clonotypes (frequency above 0.001) were also detected in blood, suggesting blood repertoires may reflect thyroid immune responses.

In this chain, TRBV27 is recombined with TRBJ2-7; the D region possibly corresponds to TRBD1 (6 bases align). This receptor was identified in a woman in her thirties with Graves' hyperthyroidism that later progressed to Graves' ophthalmopathy. Sequenced sample: blood. The bases read TGTGCCAGCAGTGGGACACAATACGAGCAGTACTTC. Its product reads: CASSGTQYEQYF.